This T cell receptor (beta chain) was recorded in a study of identical twins. Germline values: CDR1 DFQATT, CDR2 SNEGSKA (reference sequence). The CDR3 is 14 residues long. The ends lost 5 bases at V and 4 bases at J; junction bases unmatched: 5. TCRdb reprocessed the 5' RACE reads with MiXCR, giving one entry per CDR3 protein. The sample includes 600,000 to 800,000 distinct CDR3 sequences, 21% of them seen just once. This sample also belongs to another study, concerning T cells expressing NK-cell markers.

The chain combines TRBV20-1 with TRBJ2-2, with TRBD1 matching over 9 bases. The origin of this receptor is a woman between 18 and 29 years old in good health. The source material was PBMCs. The CDR3 sequence is CSAYRGRGTGELFF. CDR3 sequence (DNA): TGCAGTGCTTACAGGGGGCGCGGCACCGGGGAGCTGTTTTTT.